These 14 T cell receptor beta chains were all obtained from the same sample, sequenced in a study. TCRdb recomputed calls from the RT-PCR reads with MiXCR, one row per CDR3 protein. The data hold 550,000 to 750,000 distinct CDR3 sequences, with 13% to 15% observed a single time. The source material was memory CD4+ T cells from blood. The receptors were gathered from a female donor in good health, serving as a healthy control.

There are many counts of this clonotype. The chain recombines TRBV20-1 with TRBJ1-2, with no clear D. Trimming cost V 3 bases and J 4 bases, with 12 bases left between them. The CDR3 totals 13 residues. Germline CDR1 DFQATT, CDR2 SNEGSKA (reference sequence). CDR3 protein: CSASSTEIYGYTF. CDR3 nucleotides: TGCAGTGCTAGTAGTACGGAAATCTATGGCTACACCTTC.

This rearrangement joins TRBV6-5 to TRBJ1-6; D is uncertain. Germline CDR1 is MNHEY and CDR2 is SVGAGI. V was cut by 10 bases and J by 0 bases, with 7 bases left in between. This CDR3 comprises 13 residues. CDR3 sequence reads: CATPPSYNSPLHF. DNA for the CDR3: TGTGCCACCCCCCCCTCCTATAATTCACCCCTCCACTTT.

The chain couples TRBV6-6 to TRBJ1-6; the D gene is possibly TRBD1 (5 bases). In germline, CDR1 is MNHNY, CDR2 SVGAGI (reference sequence). The CDR3 is made up of 12 amino acids. V was trimmed by 11 bases and J by 8 bases, leaving 13 bases between them. The CDR3 region has the DNA TGTGCCGGGGGAGACAGCGATTCACCCCTCCACTTT. Translation gives CAGGDSDSPLHF.

This clonotype came up many times. The chain uses TRBV4-2 and TRBJ2-1; D could derive from TRBD1 or TRBD2 (6 bases each). Trimming shortened V by 0 bases and J by 0 bases, and 12 bases separated the two germline ends. The CDR3 length is 17 residues. The germline CDR1 and CDR2 sequences are LGHNA and YNFKEQ. CDR3 amino acids: CASSQDPGAISYNEQFF. Here the CDR3 DNA reads TGTGCCAGCAGCCAAGATCCGGGGGCGATCTCCTACAATGAGCAGTTCTTC.

Many counts were recorded for this clonotype. The chain couples TRBV6-5 to TRBJ1-2; 7 nucleotides line up with TRBD1. Germline CDR1 is MNHEY and CDR2 is SVGAGI. The CDR3 consists of 13 residues. The V gene end was trimmed by 5 bases and the J gene end by 8 bases; junction bases not matched to a gene: 8. DNA for the CDR3: TGTGCCAGCAGTGCGACAGGGTTTGAGGGCTACACCTTC. Translation: CASSATGFEGYTF.

This clonotype has a handful of counts. This chain uses TRBV6-1 with TRBJ1-2; a possible D gene is TRBD1 (5 bases). The length of the CDR3 is 15 residues. With 4 bases removed from V and 3 bases from J, the gap between germline ends came to 15 bases. CDR1 is MNHNS and CDR2 is SASEGT in the germline V gene. The CDR3 DNA is TGTGCCAGCAGTGCGAGGACGGGGGTAGACTATGGCTACACCTTC. Protein: CASSARTGVDYGYTF.

This rearrangement joins TRBV20-1 to TRBJ2-3; either TRBD1 or TRBD2 may supply D (5 bases each). CDR3 length: 14 residues. CDR1 and CDR2 (germline): DFQATT, SNEGSKA (reference sequence). Between the trimmed V and J ends, which lost 6 bases and 3 bases, there was a span of 16 bases. The CDR3: CSAAPGPGTDTQYF. CDR3 in DNA: TGCAGTGCCGCACCGGGGCCTGGTACAGATACGCAGTATTTT.

This clonotype was counted at least ten times. V usage is TRBV11-2 and J usage is TRBJ2-2, with a tentative D call TRBD1 (5 bases). Germline lookup yields CDR1 SGHAT and CDR2 FQNNGV. Trimming stripped 2 bases from V and 6 bases from J, with 7 bases between. CDR3 length: 13 residues. This CDR3 reads CASSLPGSGELFF. DNA for the CDR3: TGTGCCAGCAGCTTACCAGGGTCCGGGGAGCTGTTTTTT.

The J gene is TRBJ1-1, the V gene TRBV20-1; tentative D call: TRBD1 (5 bases). Germline CDR1 is DFQATT and CDR2 is SNEGSKA (reference sequence). The CDR3 runs to 16 residues. Trimming stripped 5 bases from V and 1 base from J, with 20 bases between. This CDR3 is CSAPLPDTASNTEAFF. DNA of the CDR3: TGCAGTGCTCCTCTCCCGGACACGGCTTCGAACACTGAAGCTTTCTTT.

V is TRBV11-2 and J is TRBJ2-6; D not resolved. V was shortened by 1 base and J by 0 bases, with 7 bases between the two germline ends. This CDR3 region has 16 residues. Germline CDR1 reads SGHAT; CDR2 reads FQNNGV. The CDR3 protein is CASSLVQLSGANVLTF. The CDR3 DNA reads TGTGCCAGCAGCTTAGTACAACTCTCTGGGGCCAACGTCCTGACTTTC.

The genes are TRBV20-1 and TRBJ1-1; no clear D gene. Between the trimmed V and J ends, which lost 2 bases and 7 bases, there was a span of 8 bases. This CDR3 has 11 residues. In germline, CDR1 is DFQATT, CDR2 SNEGSKA (reference sequence). CDR3 nucleotides: TGCAGTGCTAGACTTGGAGGTGAAGCTTTCTTT. As protein: CSARLGGEAFF.

J is TRBJ1-4 and V is TRBV20-1; D ambiguous. The CDR3 is 11 residues long. Trimming removed 6 bases from V and 8 bases from J, with 10 bases in between. From germline, CDR1 is DFQATT and CDR2 SNEGSKA (reference sequence). CDR3: CSAPRGEKLFF. CDR3 DNA: TGCAGTGCCCCCCGAGGGGAAAAACTGTTTTTT.

This clonotype was found a few times. The chain recombines TRBV20-1 with TRBJ1-1; D gene unclear. Germline CDR1 is DFQATT and CDR2 is SNEGSKA (reference sequence). CDR3 size: 15 residues. The V end was cut by 3 bases, the J end by 5 bases, with 19 bases between. The CDR3 nucleotides are TGCAGTGCTAGGGCAGTAGGGAGGTTAGATACTGAAGCTTTCTTT. It specifies CSARAVGRLDTEAFF.

This clonotype showed up many times. The genes are TRBV6-5 and TRBJ1-2, with 9 bases identical to TRBD1. This CDR3 has 14 amino acids. V lost 5 bases to trimming and J lost 6 bases; unmatched junction nucleotides: 7. Germline V CDR1 and CDR2: MNHEY, SVGAGI. The CDR3 DNA reads TGTGCCAGCAGTCCACAGGGGGCAAATGATGGCTACACCTTC. As protein: CASSPQGANDGYTF.